This TCR beta chain derives from a study of CD8+ T cells in alopecia areata. Study background: Treatment of the treated patients consisted of oral tofacitinib, 5 to 10 mg twice daily. Tofacitinib treatment spanned 6 to 18 months, with 6 months off drug afterward.

The CDR3 consists of 13 residues. V gave up 4 bases and J gave up 5 bases, with 12 bases separating them. From germline, CDR1 is SGHAT and CDR2 FQNNGV. Findings and caveats of the study: Normal scalp had lower clonality than lesional scalp, with alopecia totalis/universalis lesions showing this most strongly. Normal skin contains resident alphabeta T cells, and these are also sequenced in scalp samples.

This clone was found a few times. The antigen is unknown. Extraction and reverse transcription of RNA yielded cDNA as the sequencing template. Produced via immunoSEQ multiplex PCR; TCRdb's table is partial and in-frame only. The sample records some 150,000 clones, 40% to 65% being singletons. Sequenced here: CD8+ T cells sorted from blood, sampled at week 0. The genes are TRBV11-2 and TRBJ2-7, with D perhaps TRBD1 (6 bases). This sequence originates from a human donor with alopecia areata. CDR3 sequence: CASSSGQSHEQYF. The DNA for the CDR3 is TGTGCCAGCAGCTCAGGACAGTCCCACGAGCAGTACTTC.